Below are 9 T cell receptor beta chains sequenced from a single sample in a study of T-cell reconstitution after alpha-beta-depleted transplantation in children. Unique molecular identifiers were used in preparing the TCRbeta library. TCRdb analysed the PCR reads with MiXCR anew, one entry per CDR3 protein. The sample consists of some 280,000 distinct CDR3 sequences, 9.9% of them appearing once. The source material was PBMCs from the stem cell graft donor, sampled from the stem cell graft. These receptors came from a human donor who donated a stem cell graft to a child with SCID.

This chain uses TRBV6-1 with TRBJ2-7; D is unclear. The CDR3 is 13 amino acids. Germline V lookup: CDR1 MNHNS, CDR2 SASEGT. V was cut by 6 bases and J by 0 bases, with 9 bases left in between. CDR3 in amino acids: CASRDGSSYEQYF. Here the CDR3 DNA reads TGTGCCAGCAGGGACGGTAGCTCCTACGAGCAGTACTTC.

This clonotype was counted ten times or more. V gene TRBV14 combines with J gene TRBJ2-2; D uncertain. Germline V gene lookup returns CDR1 SGHDN and CDR2 FVKESK. The CDR3 has 14 amino acids. The V gene lost 1 base and the J gene lost 5 bases, with 8 bases spanning the gap. The CDR3 DNA is TGTGCCAGCAGCCAAGTGATGGGGACCGGGGAGCTGTTTTTT. Its protein product is CASSQVMGTGELFF.

This clonotype was counted only a few times. This sequence joins TRBV5-1 and TRBJ2-3; perhaps TRBD1 as D (5 bases). V gave up 4 bases and J gave up 3 bases, with 21 bases separating them. Germline V gene data show CDR1 as SGHRS and CDR2 as YFSETQ. This CDR3 is built from 17 residues. The DNA for the CDR3 is TGCGCCAGCAGCCAGGGAAGGGTTCAGTACGGGACAGATACGCAGTATTTT. Its protein product is CASSQGRVQYGTDTQYF.

The chain combines TRBV5-1 with TRBJ2-3; 8 bases agree with TRBD2. CDR1 is SGHRS, CDR2 YFSETQ, per germline. This CDR3 spans 16 amino acids. With 7 bases clipped from V and 2 bases from J, the junction kept 12 bases outside the gene matches. CDR3 loop: CASRLAQKSYTDTQYF. The DNA of the CDR3 is TGCGCCAGCCGACTAGCGCAAAAATCCTACACAGATACGCAGTATTTT.

This clonotype was counted ten times or more. This chain links TRBV5-1 with TRBJ2-3; 12 positions agree with TRBD2. Trimming at V came to 4 bases and at J to 0 bases, leaving 9 bases not matched to a gene. Per the germline V gene, CDR1 is SGHRS and CDR2 is YFSETQ. The CDR3 runs 18 residues. The CDR3 nucleotides read TGCGCCAGCAGCCCAACTAGCGGGGGGATACTTAGCACAGATACGCAGTATTTT. Encoded protein: CASSPTSGGILSTDTQYF. The full variable domain, rest sourced from reference TRBV5-1 and TRBJ2-3, is KAGVTQTPRYLIKTRGQQVTLSCSPISGHRSVSWYQQTPGQGLQFLFEYFSETQRNKGNFPGRFSGRQFSNSRSEMNVSTLELGDSALYLCASSPTSGGILSTDTQYFGPGTRLTVL.

The chain combines TRBV4-1 with TRBJ2-7; no clear D gene. The CDR3 extends over 12 amino acids. The germline V gene has CDR1 MGHRA and CDR2 YSYEKL. Trimming took off 5 bases at V and 6 bases at J, with 11 bases between the two ends. CDR3 sequence reads: CASSGGNGEQYF. In nucleotides, the CDR3 is TGCGCCAGCAGCGGCGGCAACGGCGAGCAGTACTTC.

This chain joins TRBV4-1 and TRBJ1-2; maybe TRBD1 (5 bases). CDR1 is MGHRA and CDR2 is YSYEKL in the germline V gene. Trimming took off 1 base at V and 0 bases at J, with 6 bases between the two ends. CDR3 length: 14 residues. The CDR3 nucleotides read TGCGCCAGCAGCCAAGGGGGGGCTAACTATGGCTACACCTTC. Its protein product is CASSQGGANYGYTF.

This clonotype came up many times. The chain carries TRBV29-1 and TRBJ1-2, with D tentatively TRBD1 (6 bases). CDR1 and CDR2 (germline): SQVTM, ANQGSEA. Trimming took 7 bases from V and 4 from J, leaving 19 bases between them. The length of the CDR3 is 14 residues. The CDR3, as DNA: TGCAGCGCCCACTTTGGACAGAACCTCTATGGCTACACCTTC. This gives the protein CSAHFGQNLYGYTF.

There are a few counts of this clonotype. The rearrangement uses TRBV20-1 and TRBJ2-7; a weak D match, TRBD1 (7 bases). The CDR3 is made up of 15 amino acids. The germline V and J ends were trimmed by 5 bases and 4 bases, with 21 bases remaining between them. Germline loops: CDR1 DFQATT, CDR2 SNEGSKA (reference sequence). CDR3 residues: CSASPPGGKSYEQYF. CDR3 DNA: TGCAGTGCTTCACCCCCAGGGGGGAAATCTTACGAGCAGTACTTC.